A single sample is the source of the 4 T cell receptor beta chains below, sequenced in a study of T cell responses to AZD1222 COVID-19 vaccine. The assay was immunoSEQ multiplex PCR, and TCRdb's table has in-frame clones only and misses some. The repertoire holds under 100,000 clones, with around nine tenths as singletons. This sample comprised peripheral blood, obtained on day 0 of AZD1222 vaccination. The receptors stem from an adult in good health.

This rearrangement joins TRBV28 to TRBJ2-7; D not certain. The CDR3 loop spans 14 amino acids. The germline V gene has CDR1 MDHEN and CDR2 SYDVKM. Trimming removed 5 bases from V and 0 bases from J, with 11 bases in between. The CDR3 bases are TGTGCCAGCAGTACCCCGACAAGCTCCTACGAGCAGTACTTC. The encoded protein is CASSTPTSSYEQYF. The complete variable domain, with remaining parts taken from reference TRBV28 and TRBJ2-7, reads DVKVTQSSRYLVKRTGEKVFLECVQDMDHENMFWYRQDPGLGLRLIYFSYDVKMKEKGDIPEGYSVSREKKERFSLILESASTNQTSMYLCASSTPTSSYEQYFGPGTRLTVT.

This clone was recorded only once. This chain uses TRBV3-1 (or the pseudogene TRBV3-2) with TRBJ2-2; no reliable D call. The germline V and J ends were trimmed by 0 bases and 6 bases, with 8 bases remaining between them. CDR1 and CDR2 (germline): LGHDT, YNNKEL (reference sequence). This CDR3 has 14 residues. The CDR3 region has the DNA TGTGCCAGCAGCCAAGAACACGTATCCGGGGAGCTGTTTTTT. Translation gives CASSQEHVSGELFF.

The sample holds a few counts of this clone. The V and J genes are TRBV11-3 and TRBJ2-1; no firm D call. Trimming stripped 0 bases from V and 8 bases from J, with 2 bases between. From germline, CDR1 is SGHNT and CDR2 YENEEA. The length of the CDR3 is 11 residues. CDR3 sequence: CASSLDHEQFF. The DNA of the CDR3 is TGTGCCAGCAGCTTAGACCATGAGCAGTTCTTC.

This clone was detected only once. The rearrangement links TRBV6-5 to TRBJ2-7; TRBD2 is a possible D gene (6 bases). Germline lookup yields CDR1 MNHEY and CDR2 SVGAGI. The CDR3 loop spans 13 amino acids. Trimming stripped 6 bases from V and 3 bases from J, with 12 bases between. CDR3 region: CASRRGLYYEQYF. The CDR3 DNA sequence: TGTGCCAGCAGAAGGGGACTCTACTACGAGCAGTACTTC.